Listed below are T cell receptor beta chains from one sample, sequenced in a study of CD8 T cells in ankylosing spondylitis. TCRdb processed the 5' RACE reads anew with MiXCR; each CDR3 protein has one entry. The table shows just under 550,000 distinct CDR3 sequences, with about 13% occurring only once. The source material was blood, either unsorted or a sorted T cell fraction (not recorded which). These TCRs come from a male donor with ankylosing spondylitis. Each CDR3 is given with its conserved first and last residue. A D gene is named only where the DNA matches it firmly. Some rows mark clone size as missing; the rest say once, few, many or name a class of expanded clone.

d_gene | j_gene | v_gene | abundance | CDR3aa | CDR3nt
- | TRBJ1-2 | TRBV11-2 | few | CASSLSSNRDYTF | TGTGCCAGCAGCTTATCGTCGAACAGGGACTACACCTTC
TRBD2 | TRBJ2-1 | TRBV5-1 | many | CASKDPSGGYEQFF | TGCGCCAGCAAGGATCCTAGCGGAGGTTATGAGCAGTTCTTC
- | TRBJ2-1 | TRBV24-1 | few | CATSDDRSGEQFF | TGTGCCACCAGTGATGACAGGAGCGGTGAGCAGTTCTTC
- | TRBJ2-5 | TRBV12-3/TRBV12-4 | few | CASSLHGGGVETQYF | TGTGCCAGCAGTTTACATGGGGGAGGTGTGGAGACCCAGTACTTC
- | TRBJ2-3 | TRBV12-3/TRBV12-4 | few | CASSSPSALTDTQYF | TGTGCCAGCAGTTCTCCTAGCGCCCTAACAGATACGCAGTATTTT
TRBD1 | TRBJ1-1 | TRBV12-3/TRBV12-4 | many | CASSFGTGVRYTEAFF | TGTGCCAGCAGTTTTGGGACAGGGGTACGATACACTGAAGCTTTCTTT
TRBD1 | TRBJ1-3 | TRBV7-9 | few | CASSLTGGWNSGNTIYF | TGTGCCAGCAGCCTTACAGGGGGATGGAACTCTGGAAACACCATATATTTT
TRBD2 | TRBJ2-7 | TRBV6-5 | - | CASSYTPSGSGGPQYF | TGTGCCAGCAGTTACACACCTAGCGGCTCTGGTGGTCCGCAGTACTTC
- | TRBJ2-1 | TRBV6-5 | - | CASSYGGPTNEQFF | TGTGCCAGCAGTTACGGAGGGCCGACCAATGAGCAGTTCTTC
TRBD1 | TRBJ2-3 | TRBV20-1 | - | CSASHQGADTQYF | TGCAGTGCTAGTCATCAGGGGGCAGATACGCAGTATTTT
- | TRBJ1-3 | TRBV9 | few | CASSGRPHSGNTIYF | TGTGCCAGCAGCGGACGGCCACACTCTGGAAACACCATATATTTT
- | TRBJ1-1 | TRBV20-1 | few | CSAPGNLNTEAFF | TGCAGTGCGCCAGGGAACCTGAACACTGAAGCTTTCTTT
TRBD1 | TRBJ2-1 | TRBV7-8 | - | CASSSTGTGDSSYNEQFF | TGTGCCAGCAGCTCGACGGGGACAGGGGATAGCTCCTACAATGAGCAGTTCTTC
- | TRBJ2-3 | TRBV4-1 | - | CASSPADRRTDTQYF | TGCGCCAGCAGCCCCGCCGACAGGCGCACAGATACGCAGTATTTT
- | TRBJ1-1 | TRBV20-1 | few | CSARRDPIGEAFF | TGCAGTGCTAGGAGGGACCCGATCGGGGAAGCTTTCTTT
- | TRBJ2-1 | TRBV20-1 | many | CSARGQRGYNEQFF | TGCAGTGCTAGGGGACAGCGGGGTTACAATGAGCAGTTCTTC
TRBD2 | TRBJ2-1 | TRBV12-3/TRBV12-4 | - | CASSPGTSGRVDNEQFF | TGTGCCAGCAGCCCCGGGACTAGCGGGAGGGTGGACAATGAGCAGTTCTTC
- | TRBJ1-3 | TRBV5-1 | few | CASSLNRGSGNTIYF | TGCGCCAGCAGCCTTAACAGAGGCTCTGGAAACACCATATATTTT
- | TRBJ1-6 | TRBV5-1 | many | CASSLTAESPLHF | TGCGCCAGCAGCTTGACAGCGGAATCACCCCTCCACTTT
- | TRBJ2-1 | TRBV2 | - | CASSEALGGVYNEQFF | TGTGCCAGCAGTGAAGCGCTTGGCGGGGTCTACAATGAGCAGTTCTTC
- | TRBJ2-3 | TRBV21-1 | few | CASSKGKREADTQYF | TGTGCCAGCAGCAAAGGGAAGCGGGAGGCAGATACGCAGTATTTT
TRBD1 | TRBJ2-1 | TRBV10-3 | few | CAISPSGTGVLNEQFF | TGTGCCATCAGTCCCTCCGGGACAGGGGTACTCAATGAGCAGTTCTTC
- | TRBJ2-1 | TRBV18 | few | CASSPTVTNEQFF | TGTGCCAGCTCACCAACGGTAACAAATGAGCAGTTCTTC
TRBD1 | TRBJ2-5 | TRBV24-1 | few | CATSDPPGTGGAETQYF | TGTGCCACCAGTGATCCCCCCGGGACAGGGGGCGCGGAGACCCAGTACTTC
- | TRBJ2-3 | TRBV9 | many | CASSVEVDTQYF | TGTGCCAGCAGCGTAGAGGTAGATACGCAGTATTTT
- | TRBJ2-7 | TRBV12-3/TRBV12-4 | - | CASSSFRDSANDEQYF | TGTGCCAGCAGTTCCTTCCGGGACTCTGCCAACGACGAGCAGTACTTC
TRBD2 | TRBJ2-1 | TRBV27 | few | CASRQGSGEGYNEQFF | TGTGCCAGCAGGCAAGGTTCGGGGGAGGGTTACAATGAGCAGTTCTTC
- | TRBJ2-2 | TRBV3-1 | - | CASSQEALKNTGELFF | TGTGCCAGCAGCCAAGAGGCCCTAAAGAACACCGGGGAGCTGTTTTTT
- | TRBJ2-7 | TRBV5-5 | once | CASSLEGISSYEQYF | TGTGCCAGCAGCTTGGAAGGGATTAGCTCCTACGAGCAGTACTTC
- | TRBJ2-3 | TRBV12-3/TRBV12-4 | many | CASTASMEGTQYF | TGTGCCAGCACCGCCTCAATGGAGGGTACGCAGTATTTT
- | TRBJ2-1 | TRBV5-6 | - | CASSPTELNTRNEQFF | TGTGCCAGCAGCCCCACGGAGCTCAATACGAGGAATGAGCAGTTCTTC
TRBD2 | TRBJ2-3 | TRBV29-1 | many | CSALGTSRNQGWF | TGCAGCGCCCTGGGGACTAGCAGGAACCAAGGGTGGTTT
TRBD2 | TRBJ2-2 | TRBV10-3 | few | CAISFTSGVTGELFF | TGTGCCATCAGCTTTACTAGCGGGGTCACCGGGGAGCTGTTTTTT